The rows below give T cell receptor beta chains drawn from one sample of a study of shared clonotypes between healthy human individuals. Only in-frame clones appear in the TCRdb table, and some are missing; sequencing was by immunoSEQ multiplex PCR. This sample yields more than 550,000 clones, of which roughly 94% are seen a single time; approximately 24% belongs to the top ten. Sequenced material: naive CD8+ T cells sorted from blood. Receptors were obtained from a man aged 25-45 years in good health. The CDR3 runs from the conserved cysteine through the conserved F or W. A D gene is named only where the DNA matches it firmly. Size is omitted from some rows. Given values are once, few, many or a class for expanded clones.

D gene: TRBD2; V gene: TRBV4-1; J gene: TRBJ2-1; clone size: .; CDR3 DNA: TGCGCCAGCAGCCCCCTAGGGGCTAGCGGGATAGTTGAGCAGTTCTTC; CDR3 protein: CASSPLGASGIVEQFF
D gene: TRBD1; V gene: TRBV11-2; J gene: TRBJ2-5; clone size: .; CDR3 DNA: TGTGCCAGCAGTTCCGAAGCGGACAGGAGGCAAGAGACCCAGTACTTC; CDR3 protein: CASSSEADRRQETQYF
D gene: TRBD2; V gene: TRBV2; J gene: TRBJ2-5; clone size: .; CDR3 DNA: TGTGCCAGCAGTGGGACTAGCGGGAGCGTTTGGCAAGAGACCCAGTACTTC; CDR3 protein: CASSGTSGSVWQETQYF
D gene: .; V gene: TRBV19; J gene: TRBJ1-1; clone size: .; CDR3 DNA: TGTGCCAGTAGTATTCTCGGCGGGAACACTGAAGCTTTCTTT; CDR3 protein: CASSILGGNTEAFF
D gene: .; V gene: TRBV7-9; J gene: TRBJ2-3; clone size: .; CDR3 DNA: TGTGCCAGCAGCACGATTGGGGAGGCGGGGTACACAGATACGCAGTATTTT; CDR3 protein: CASSTIGEAGYTDTQYF
D gene: .; V gene: TRBV4-2; J gene: TRBJ2-2; clone size: .; CDR3 DNA: TGTGCCAGCAGCCGGGCCGGGGGCGAATCATACACCGGGGAGCTGTTTTTT; CDR3 protein: CASSRAGGESYTGELFF
D gene: .; V gene: TRBV6-4; J gene: TRBJ2-4; clone size: .; CDR3 DNA: TGTGCCAGAGAGATACTAGCATACATTCAGTACTTC; CDR3 protein: CAREILAYIQYF
D gene: TRBD2; V gene: TRBV10-1; J gene: TRBJ2-7; clone size: .; CDR3 DNA: TGCGCCAGCAGTGAGTCAGCGGGAGGGGCCTACGAGCAGTACTTC; CDR3 protein: CASSESAGGAYEQYF
D gene: TRBD1; V gene: TRBV18; J gene: TRBJ2-7; clone size: .; CDR3 DNA: TGTGCCAGCTCAGCAACAGGGGATCGGTCCTACGAGCAGTACTTC; CDR3 protein: CASSATGDRSYEQYF
D gene: .; V gene: TRBV27; J gene: TRBJ2-2; clone size: .; CDR3 DNA: TGTGCCAGCAGTTTGAGAGCCGGGGAGCTGTTTTTT; CDR3 protein: CASSLRAGELFF
D gene: TRBD2; V gene: TRBV5-1; J gene: TRBJ2-7; clone size: .; CDR3 DNA: TGCGCCAGCAGCTTGGTGGAGCGGGAGGTCTACGAGCAGTACTTC; CDR3 protein: CASSLVEREVYEQYF
D gene: TRBD2; V gene: TRBV27; J gene: TRBJ2-1; clone size: .; CDR3 DNA: TGTGCCAGCAGTTTGGATAGCGGGAACGAGCAGTTCTTC; CDR3 protein: CASSLDSGNEQFF
D gene: .; V gene: TRBV5-1; J gene: TRBJ2-2; clone size: .; CDR3 DNA: TGCGCCAGCAGCATCTCCGGGGAGCTGTTTTTT; CDR3 protein: CASSISGELFF
D gene: .; V gene: TRBV13; J gene: TRBJ2-5; clone size: .; CDR3 DNA: TGTGCCAGCAGCTTGCCCTATAAAGAGACCCAGTACTTC; CDR3 protein: CASSLPYKETQYF
D gene: TRBD2; V gene: TRBV10-2; J gene: TRBJ2-1; clone size: .; CDR3 DNA: TGCGCCAGCAGTGATCTTCTGGTGGCTAGCGGGGGATTAAATGAGCAGTTCTTC; CDR3 protein: CASSDLLVASGGLNEQFF
D gene: TRBD1; V gene: TRBV4-1; J gene: TRBJ2-2; clone size: .; CDR3 DNA: TGCGCCAGCAGCCTCCGGGACAGGAACACCGGGGAGCTGTTTTTT; CDR3 protein: CASSLRDRNTGELFF
D gene: .; V gene: TRBV6-4; J gene: TRBJ1-1; clone size: .; CDR3 DNA: TGTGCCAGCAGTGGTTCAGGGTACATGAACACTGAAGCTTTCTTT; CDR3 protein: CASSGSGYMNTEAFF
D gene: .; V gene: TRBV27; J gene: TRBJ2-1; clone size: .; CDR3 DNA: TGTGCCAGCAGTAGGAGTAACAATGAGCAGTTCTTC; CDR3 protein: CASSRSNNEQFF
D gene: .; V gene: TRBV10-1; J gene: TRBJ2-7; clone size: .; CDR3 DNA: TGCGCCAGCAAGGAAGACGGTTTCTCCTACGAGCAGTACTTC; CDR3 protein: CASKEDGFSYEQYF
D gene: .; V gene: TRBV9; J gene: TRBJ2-7; clone size: .; CDR3 DNA: TGTGCCAGCAGCGTAGGCGCCAGCTCCTACGAGCAGTACTTC; CDR3 protein: CASSVGASSYEQYF
D gene: .; V gene: TRBV11-2; J gene: TRBJ1-3; clone size: .; CDR3 DNA: TGTGCCAGCAGCCCTGTCGTTGTTGTGGACACCATATATTTT; CDR3 protein: CASSPVVVVDTIYF
D gene: TRBD1; V gene: TRBV13; J gene: TRBJ2-1; clone size: .; CDR3 DNA: TGTGCCAGCAGCTTAGCAAGGGACAGGTTATACAATGAGCAGTTCTTC; CDR3 protein: CASSLARDRLYNEQFF
D gene: .; V gene: TRBV7-9; J gene: TRBJ2-1; clone size: .; CDR3 DNA: TGTGCCAGCTTTCGGAAGGGCAGGGACTCCGGTGAGCAGTTCTTC; CDR3 protein: CASFRKGRDSGEQFF
D gene: .; V gene: TRBV7-2; J gene: TRBJ1-1; clone size: .; CDR3 DNA: TGTGCCAGCAGCTCTAGTCTTCGCGGTGAAGCTTTCTTT; CDR3 protein: CASSSSLRGEAFF
D gene: TRBD2; V gene: TRBV28; J gene: TRBJ2-5; clone size: .; CDR3 DNA: TGTGCCAGCAGTCGGACTAGCGTCGAGACCCAGTACTTC; CDR3 protein: CASSRTSVETQYF
D gene: .; V gene: TRBV28; J gene: TRBJ1-4; clone size: once; CDR3 DNA: TGTGCCAGCAAGCCTTGGGATTCAACTAATGAAAAACTGTTTTTT; CDR3 protein: CASKPWDSTNEKLFF
D gene: .; V gene: TRBV5-1; J gene: TRBJ2-7; clone size: .; CDR3 DNA: TGCGCCAGCAGCTCGGACACATACGAGCAGTACTTC; CDR3 protein: CASSSDTYEQYF
D gene: TRBD2; V gene: TRBV5-1; J gene: TRBJ2-1; clone size: .; CDR3 DNA: TGCGCCAGCAGCTTGGCCTCCGGGACTAGCGGGTACAATGAGCAGTTCTTC; CDR3 protein: CASSLASGTSGYNEQFF
D gene: TRBD1; V gene: TRBV7-6; J gene: TRBJ2-7; clone size: once; CDR3 DNA: TGTGCCAGCAGCTTTCCAGTAAGGCTTCAGGGACAGGGTGCCTACGAGCAGTACTTC; CDR3 protein: CASSFPVRLQGQGAYEQYF
D gene: .; V gene: TRBV28; J gene: TRBJ1-2; clone size: .; CDR3 DNA: TGTGCCAGCAGTGGATGGGACAACCAACCTATTGGCTACACCTTC; CDR3 protein: CASSGWDNQPIGYTF
D gene: TRBD1; V gene: TRBV27; J gene: TRBJ2-3; clone size: .; CDR3 DNA: TGTGCCAGCAATGGGGACAGGTGGGGACCAGATACGCAGTATTTT; CDR3 protein: CASNGDRWGPDTQYF
D gene: .; V gene: TRBV7-2; J gene: TRBJ1-5; clone size: once; CDR3 DNA: TGTGCCAGCAGCTTCGACAGTTCGTCCAACTATCAGCCCCAGCATTTT; CDR3 protein: CASSFDSSSNYQPQHF
D gene: .; V gene: TRBV14; J gene: TRBJ2-7; clone size: .; CDR3 DNA: TGTGCCAGCAGCCAGGCTAGACAGAGCCCCTACGAGCAGTACTTC; CDR3 protein: CASSQARQSPYEQYF
D gene: .; V gene: TRBV10-3; J gene: TRBJ1-2; clone size: .; CDR3 DNA: TGTGCCATCAGCGAAGCCCAGGGTAGCTATGGCTACACCTTC; CDR3 protein: CAISEAQGSYGYTF
D gene: .; V gene: TRBV5-6; J gene: TRBJ1-1; clone size: .; CDR3 DNA: TGTGCCAGCACCCCCGGCAGGGCCCGCACTGAAGCTTTCTTT; CDR3 protein: CASTPGRARTEAFF
D gene: .; V gene: TRBV11-2; J gene: TRBJ2-7; clone size: .; CDR3 DNA: TGTGCCAGCAGCTCCCTGTACGAGCAGTACTTC; CDR3 protein: CASSSLYEQYF
D gene: .; V gene: TRBV16; J gene: TRBJ2-7; clone size: once; CDR3 DNA: TGTGCCAGCAGCCAATTGAGCGCAACCTACGAGCAGTACTTC; CDR3 protein: CASSQLSATYEQYF
D gene: TRBD2; V gene: TRBV15; J gene: TRBJ2-1; clone size: .; CDR3 DNA: TGTGCCACCAGCAAGGGACTAGCGGGAGGAATAAGCTCCTACAATGAGCAGTTCTTC; CDR3 protein: CATSKGLAGGISSYNEQFF
D gene: .; V gene: TRBV9; J gene: TRBJ1-3; clone size: .; CDR3 DNA: TGTGCCAGCAGCCCGGGGACGTCCGGAAACACCATATATTTT; CDR3 protein: CASSPGTSGNTIYF
D gene: .; V gene: TRBV19; J gene: TRBJ1-5; clone size: .; CDR3 DNA: TGTGCCAGTAGTGCTGGGGTCGATGGCAATCAGCCCCAGCATTTT; CDR3 protein: CASSAGVDGNQPQHF
D gene: TRBD2; V gene: TRBV5-3; J gene: TRBJ2-7; clone size: .; CDR3 DNA: TGTGCCAGAAGCTTGGAATGTATGGTACTAGCGGATACCTACGAGCAGTACTTC; CDR3 protein: CARSLECMVLADTYEQYF
D gene: TRBD2; V gene: TRBV9; J gene: TRBJ2-6; clone size: once; CDR3 DNA: TGTGCCAGCAGCGTAGACGGGACGGGAGGCAGTGGGGCCAACGTCCTGACTTTC; CDR3 protein: CASSVDGTGGSGANVLTF
D gene: TRBD1; V gene: TRBV19; J gene: TRBJ2-3; clone size: once; CDR3 DNA: TGTGCCCAGTCCCAACAGGGGAAGGGATCACGGGGCACAGATACGCAGTATTTT; CDR3 protein: CAQSQQGKGSRGTDTQYF
D gene: .; V gene: TRBV6-5; J gene: TRBJ2-7; clone size: .; CDR3 DNA: TGTGCCAGCAGTTGGGGAGAATCCTCCTACGAGCAGTACTTC; CDR3 protein: CASSWGESSYEQYF
D gene: .; V gene: TRBV15; J gene: TRBJ2-7; clone size: .; CDR3 DNA: TGTGCCACCAGGTCCAGGACAGAGGAATCCGAGCAGTACTTC; CDR3 protein: CATRSRTEESEQYF
D gene: TRBD1; V gene: TRBV2; J gene: TRBJ2-7; clone size: .; CDR3 DNA: TGTGCCAGCGCAAGACAGGGCGAGCAGTACTTC; CDR3 protein: CASARQGEQYF
D gene: .; V gene: TRBV29-1; J gene: TRBJ2-1; clone size: few; CDR3 DNA: TGCAGCGCTATGGAGATCTCCTACAATGAGCAGTTCTTC; CDR3 protein: CSAMEISYNEQFF
D gene: .; V gene: TRBV7-9; J gene: TRBJ1-2; clone size: .; CDR3 DNA: TGTGCCAGCAGCAACCAGGGGTACTATGGCTACACCTTC; CDR3 protein: CASSNQGYYGYTF
D gene: .; V gene: TRBV5-6; J gene: TRBJ2-1; clone size: .; CDR3 DNA: TGTGCCAGCAGCGACCACAGCAATGAGCAGTTCTTC; CDR3 protein: CASSDHSNEQFF
D gene: TRBD2; V gene: TRBV27; J gene: TRBJ2-1; clone size: once; CDR3 DNA: TGTGCCAGCAGCCAAAGACTAGCGATGTCGAATGAGCAGTTCTTC; CDR3 protein: CASSQRLAMSNEQFF
D gene: .; V gene: TRBV7-9; J gene: TRBJ1-1; clone size: few; CDR3 DNA: TGTGCCAGCAGCTTTGGGGGAACACCCAGCGAAGCTTTCTTT; CDR3 protein: CASSFGGTPSEAFF
D gene: .; V gene: TRBV4-1; J gene: TRBJ2-1; clone size: .; CDR3 DNA: TGCGCCAGCAGCCCGGTGACTTCCTCCTCCTACAATGAGCAGTTCTTC; CDR3 protein: CASSPVTSSSYNEQFF
D gene: .; V gene: TRBV28; J gene: TRBJ1-2; clone size: .; CDR3 DNA: TGTGCCAGCAGTACTCGAACAGTAATCGATGGCTACACCTTC; CDR3 protein: CASSTRTVIDGYTF
D gene: .; V gene: TRBV13; J gene: TRBJ1-1; clone size: .; CDR3 DNA: TGTGCCAGCAGCTTAGGGCCTGGGATGAACACTGAAGCTTTCTTT; CDR3 protein: CASSLGPGMNTEAFF
D gene: .; V gene: TRBV4-1; J gene: TRBJ2-1; clone size: .; CDR3 DNA: TGCGCCAGCAGCCAAGACCGGGGCGGTGAGCAGTTCTTC; CDR3 protein: CASSQDRGGEQFF